Included here is one TCR beta chain sequence, with context. The antigen is not known. The data originate from a study of T cell responses to AZD1222 COVID-19 vaccine. Notes on the study in general: Nearly half of unique spike-specific TCRs reportedly avoided B.1.351 and B.1.1.7 mutated regions.

The CDR3 is made up of 15 amino acids. Deletions cut 5 bases from V and 0 bases from J, with 12 bases between. The germline CDR1 and CDR2 sequences are SGHRS and YFSETQ. The method was immunoSEQ multiplex PCR; TCRdb's version includes in-frame clones alone and lacks a portion of them. This repertoire shows about 72,000 clones, about nine tenths found once; its top ten account for around 24%. The sequence came from an adult in good health. The chain couples TRBV5-1 to TRBJ2-1, with D maybe TRBD2 (5 bases). Sample: peripheral blood, taken on day 0 of AZD1222 vaccination. As DNA, the CDR3 is TGCGCCAGCAGTCCGGACTCGAGCTCCTACAATGAGCAGTTCTTC. Translated, it gives CASSPDSSSYNEQFF.